These 21 T cell receptor beta chains were all obtained from the same sample, sequenced in a study of T cells in Graves' hyperthyroidism and ophthalmopathy. The CDR3 regions of TCR beta were amplified from RNA transcripts. The HTBI primer set drove a first-round RT-PCR of the TCR CDR3. TCRdb reprocessed the multiplex PCR reads via MiXCR and lists one record per CDR3 protein. Of roughly 500,000 distinct CDR3 sequences in the sample, 20% to 25% were seen once. Sequenced material: blood. These receptors were taken from a woman in her sixties or seventies with Graves' ophthalmopathy.

Ten or more counts support this clonotype. The rearrangement uses TRBV2 and TRBJ1-2; D call uncertain. Germline CDR1 is SNHLY and CDR2 is FYNNEI. The CDR3 totals 12 residues. V was trimmed by 4 bases and J by 4 bases, leaving 7 bases between them. The CDR3 here is CASSGGFYGYTF. The DNA for the CDR3 is TGTGCCAGCAGTGGCGGGTTCTATGGCTACACCTTC.

Many counts were recorded for this clonotype. The V gene is TRBV20-1, the J gene TRBJ1-1; TRBD1 matches 7 bases. Germline lookup yields CDR1 DFQATT and CDR2 SNEGSKA (reference sequence). The length of the CDR3 is 12 residues. Trimming cost V 6 bases and J 3 bases; bases outside gene matches: 4. The CDR3 coding sequence is TGCAGTGCCGACAGGGCGTACACTGAAGCTTTCTTT. Translating gives CSADRAYTEAFF.

This clonotype was observed once. The chain links TRBV2 to TRBJ2-7; TRBD2 aligns across 7 bases. Germline V gene sequence: CDR1 SNHLY, CDR2 FYNNEI. The CDR3 has 14 amino acids. After removal of 7 bases from V and 2 bases from J, the junction contained 8 bases not matched to a gene. The CDR3 protein is CASNPGGETYEQYF. CDR3 sequence (DNA): TGTGCCAGCAACCCTGGGGGGGAAACCTACGAGCAGTACTTC. The variable domain in full, with the rest retrieved from reference TRBV2 and TRBJ2-7, is EPEVTQTPSHQVTQMGQEVILRCVPISNHLYFYWYRQILGQKVEFLVSFYNNEISEKSEIFDDQFSVERPDGSNFTLKIRSTKLEDSAMYFCASNPGGETYEQYFGPGTRLTVT.

This clonotype appeared a single time. Just one base apart from a much larger clone, this may be a read error. The chain carries TRBV6-4 and TRBJ2-2, with unresolved D. With 6 bases removed from V and 1 base from J, the gap between germline ends came to 6 bases. The CDR3 sequence is 13 residues long. Germline CDR1 MRHNA, CDR2 SNTAGT. As DNA, the CDR3 is TGTGCCAGCAGGCCAGGGAACACCGGGGAGCTGTTTTTT. Translating it yields CASRPGNTGELFF.

This clonotype was found a few times. V gene TRBV29-1 combines with J gene TRBJ1-1; 8 bases are a match to TRBD1. Germline V CDR1 and CDR2: SQVTM, ANQGSEA. This CDR3 is built from 12 residues. V lost 4 bases to trimming and J lost 8 bases; unmatched junction nucleotides: 6. This CDR3 is CSVGTGFMEAFF. CDR3 nucleotide sequence: TGCAGCGTTGGGACAGGGTTTATGGAAGCTTTCTTT.

The chain uses TRBV12-3 or TRBV12-4 and TRBJ1-2; 12 nucleotides align to TRBD1. V shed 6 bases and J 4 bases; nucleotides not matched to a gene: 12. The CDR3 is made up of 17 amino acids. The CDR3 protein is CASRGTGGASTTYGYTF. Written as DNA, the CDR3 is TGTGCCAGCAGGGGGACAGGGGGCGCGAGCACTACCTATGGCTACACCTTC.

This sequence joins TRBV19 and TRBJ1-1, with D possibly being TRBD1 (5 bases). The CDR3 length is 16 residues. Germline values: CDR1 LNHDA, CDR2 SQIVND (reference sequence). Trimming pared 6 bases from V and 1 base from J, leaving 18 bases between. DNA for the CDR3: TGTGCCAGTAGATCAGAGGGGACCACCCGGAACACTGAAGCTTTCTTT. Amino acid sequence: CASRSEGTTRNTEAFF.

The V call is TRBV5-1, the J call TRBJ1-1, with unresolved D. Trimming left V 4 bases short and J 7 bases short, with 17 bases between. The CDR3 totals 14 residues. CDR1 is SGHRS, CDR2 YFSETQ, per germline. Here the CDR3 DNA reads TGCGCCAGCAGCCCCCAGCCAGACGCAAGTGAAGCTTTCTTT. Amino acid sequence: CASSPQPDASEAFF.

This clonotype was counted only a few times. The rearrangement links TRBV27 to TRBJ2-7; 10 nucleotides match TRBD2. V lost 9 bases and J lost 4; bases outside the gene matches: 12. This CDR3 is built from 15 residues. Germline CDR1 is MNHEY and CDR2 is SMNVEV (reference sequence). CDR3 residues: CASSSRLAGVYEQYF. In DNA form, the CDR3 reads TGTGCCAGTTCCTCTCGGCTAGCGGGAGTTTACGAGCAGTACTTC.

There are a few counts of this clonotype. The chain joins TRBV19 to TRBJ2-5, with D maybe TRBD2 (5 bases). Trimming shortened V by 10 bases and J by 5 bases, and 20 bases separated the two germline ends. The germline V gene encodes CDR1 LNHDA and CDR2 SQIVND (reference sequence). The CDR3 has 14 amino acids. For the CDR3, the DNA is TGTGCCACCAAGGGAGCTAGCCCCAGGGAGACCCAGTACTTC. It encodes CATKGASPRETQYF.

This clonotype was seen more than once but under ten times. The chain couples TRBV18 to TRBJ2-1; 10 nucleotides align to TRBD2. The CDR3 sequence is 16 residues long. V gave up 1 base and J gave up 8 bases; unmatched junction bases: 8. The germline V gene encodes CDR1 KGHSH and CDR2 LQKENI. This CDR3 is CASSPRASGSFDEQFF. As DNA, the CDR3 is TGTGCCAGCTCACCACGTGCTAGCGGGAGTTTCGATGAGCAGTTCTTC.

The chain carries TRBV10-3 and TRBJ2-7; D not resolved. Germline lookup yields CDR1 ENHRY and CDR2 SYGVKD. Between the trimmed V and J ends, which lost 8 bases and 6 bases, there was a span of 11 bases. The CDR3 runs to 11 residues. The CDR3 DNA reads as TGTGCCATCGGTCGGGCTGGCGAGCAGTACTTC. It translates to CAIGRAGEQYF.

This clonotype was seen more than once but under ten times. The germline gene is not matched at one end of the junction; a read error may be the cause. The V call is TRBV19, the J call TRBJ2-3, with TRBD1 matching over 8 bases. The CDR3 is 16 residues long. In germline, CDR1 is LNHDA, CDR2 SQIVND (reference sequence). CDR3 coding DNA: TGTGCCAATAGTATAGGGACAGGTTCTAGCACAGATACGCAGTATTTT. Its protein is CANSIGTGSSTDTQYF.

This chain connects TRBV5-1 to TRBJ1-1; the D gene is possibly TRBD1 (5 bases). The CDR3 loop spans 14 amino acids. CDR1 SGHRS and CDR2 YFSETQ come from the germline V gene. The V end was cut by 2 bases, the J end by 1 base, with 9 bases between. The CDR3 DNA sequence: TGCGCCAGCAGCTTACAGGAGCCGAACACTGAAGCTTTCTTT. It yields the protein CASSLQEPNTEAFF.

This clonotype was counted many times. The chain is built from TRBV2 and TRBJ1-1; TRBD1 might be the D (6 bases). The CDR3 totals 12 residues. CDR1 is SNHLY and CDR2 is FYNNEI in the germline V gene. V dropped 11 bases and J dropped 5 bases, with 15 bases sitting between them. The CDR3 here is CAGGQGITEAFF. The CDR3 nucleotides are TGTGCCGGGGGGCAGGGTATAACTGAAGCTTTCTTT.

This clonotype was picked up many times. This chain uses TRBV6-1 with TRBJ2-7, with TRBD2 as a possible D gene (6 bases). Trimming took off 6 bases at V and 3 bases at J, with 21 bases between the two ends. Germline lookup yields CDR1 MNHNS and CDR2 SASEGT. The CDR3 has 16 residues. Here the CDR3 DNA reads TGTGCCAGCAGAGAACGGGTTTCACCGGGGGACTACGAGCAGTACTTC. It translates to CASRERVSPGDYEQYF.

This clonotype has only a few counts. The rearrangement links TRBV6-1 to TRBJ1-2; D is undetermined. The germline V gene has CDR1 MNHNS and CDR2 SASEGT. The V gene lost 6 bases and the J gene lost 8 bases, with 16 bases spanning the gap. This CDR3 spans 13 amino acids. The chain's CDR3 is CASSPDPSSGYTF. In nucleotides, the CDR3 is TGTGCCAGCAGCCCGGATCCCTCGTCGGGCTACACCTTC.

This clonotype was seen more than once but under ten times. The chain carries TRBV20-1 and TRBJ1-1; possibly TRBD1 for D (6 bases). The CDR3 sequence is 13 residues long. Between the trimmed V and J ends, which lost 1 base and 4 bases, there was a span of 10 bases. CDR1 is DFQATT and CDR2 is SNEGSKA in the germline V gene (reference sequence). CDR3 DNA sequence: TGCAGTGCTAGAGGGGCAGGGGTCACTGAAGCTTTCTTT. It specifies CSARGAGVTEAFF.

This clonotype showed up just a few times. The chain links TRBV15 to TRBJ2-3; 9 nucleotides match TRBD2. The germline gives CDR1 LNHNV, CDR2 YYDKDF (reference sequence). The CDR3 contains 17 residues. Trimming cost V 0 bases and J 5 bases; bases outside gene matches: 9. CDR3 sequence (DNA): TGTGCCACCAGCAGAGAAGTGGGTCTAGCGGGATTAGATACGCAGTATTTT. This encodes CATSREVGLAGLDTQYF.

This clonotype has ten or more counts. This chain links TRBV27 with TRBJ1-4, with D hard to call. V was clipped by 6 bases and J by 0 bases, with 5 bases between them. Germline lookup yields CDR1 MNHEY and CDR2 SMNVEV (reference sequence). The CDR3 loop spans 13 amino acids. CDR3 DNA sequence: TGTGCCAGCAGCAGAACAACTAATGAAAAACTGTTTTTT. It encodes CASSRTTNEKLFF.

The V and J genes are TRBV3-1 and TRBJ2-1; tentative D call: TRBD2 (5 bases). Germline CDR1 LGHDT, CDR2 YNNKEL (reference sequence). V dropped 0 bases and J dropped 0 bases, with 15 bases sitting between them. CDR3 size: 18 residues. CDR3 residues: CASSQDPPAASSYNEQFF. In DNA form, the CDR3 reads TGTGCCAGCAGCCAAGATCCCCCAGCGGCTAGCTCCTACAATGAGCAGTTCTTC.